These T cell receptor beta chains were read from a single sample in a study of monozygotic twins with inflammatory bowel disease. From the 5' RACE reads, TCRdb lists one entry per CDR3 protein and no DNA. In total, the table holds about 380,000 distinct CDR3 sequences. The sequencing sample was made of blood. The receptors were sampled from a human donor with ulcerative colitis or Crohn's disease, or a healthy co-twin of an affected twin (not recorded which). The CDR3 runs from the conserved cysteine through the conserved F or W.

13	TRBV16	TRBJ1-3	CASSQSVANTIYF
15	TRBV6-1	TRBJ1-6	CASRTEPAGNSPLHF
14	TRBV5-1	TRBJ2-7	CASSFPGTAYEQYF
15	TRBV13	TRBJ2-5	CASSLRTSGEETQYF
16	TRBV6-5	TRBJ2-1	CASSYEAGETYNEQFF
15	TRBV6-2/TRBV6-3	TRBJ2-5	CASSYYGAIQETQYF
18	TRBV6-5	TRBJ2-2	CASSYRLQGGGDTGELFF
13	TRBV5-1	TRBJ2-5	CASSRGDGETQYF
14	TRBV3-1	TRBJ2-1	CASSQVLRGNEQFF
15	TRBV24-1	TRBJ2-5	CATSESDGYEETQYF
18	TRBV6-4	TRBJ2-1	CASSDSQGERGARVKQFF
16	TRBV5-1	TRBJ2-1	CASSLLAGGQGYEQFF
16	TRBV4-3	TRBJ2-3	CASSQDPKAGTDTQYF
13	TRBV2	TRBJ1-5	CASSGESNQPQHF
12	TRBV20-1	TRBJ2-7	CSTGQLNYEQYF
13	TRBV4-1	TRBJ1-1	CASSQVQNTEAFF
11	TRBV20-1	TRBJ1-2	CSVQGVYGYTF
14	TRBV4-1	TRBJ2-5	CASSQDIQAETQYF
15	TRBV6-5	TRBJ1-5	CASSSSGTSDQPQHF
16	TRBV10-3	TRBJ1-1	CAISDPGPGVRGEAFF
14	TRBV6-6	TRBJ2-3	CASRGTGYTDTQYF
11	TRBV12-3/TRBV12-4	TRBJ2-7	CASGSGGEQYF
16	TRBV28	TRBJ2-5	CASEDGGGGTIETQYF
12	TRBV10-3	TRBJ2-1	CAISGERGTRFF
17	TRBV7-6	TRBJ2-2	CASSLDPRPGGSGELFF
15	TRBV18	TRBJ2-3	CASSYGQGVPDTQYF
15	TRBV7-2	TRBJ1-2	CASSTGDRAGNGYTF
12	TRBV20-1	TRBJ2-1	CSARDASNREFF
17	TRBV6-5	TRBJ2-2	CASSYGGMGGDTGELFF
18	TRBV12-3/TRBV12-4	TRBJ2-7	CASSFNLGPRQDFYEQYF
15	TRBV4-1	TRBJ2-3	CASSLQRGGIDTQYF
12	TRBV12-3/TRBV12-4	TRBJ2-7	CASSLQAAEQYF
16	TRBV7-2	TRBJ1-5	CASSLALGGGNQPQHF
14	TRBV29-1	TRBJ1-1	CSVEEWAENTEAFF
15	TRBV5-1	TRBJ2-7	CASSLDGQGTYEQYF
13	TRBV6-1	TRBJ1-2	CASSEGQGYGYTF
16	TRBV4-3	TRBJ2-5	CASSQDIGARGATQYF
16	TRBV7-9	TRBJ2-7	CASRLRSGGKTYEQYF
17	TRBV6-2/TRBV6-3	TRBJ1-5	CASSSVVSLPRGQPQHF
13	TRBV12-3/TRBV12-4	TRBJ1-2	CASSFGVNYGYTF
18	TRBV14	TRBJ2-1	CASNPRRSAGGPNNEQFF
18	TRBV4-3	TRBJ2-3	CASSQDNRWLSSTDTQYF
15	TRBV10-3	TRBJ1-2	CAIRSTGTGAYGYTF
16	TRBV4-3	TRBJ1-2	CASSQDSGQGTGGYTF
14	TRBV6-1	TRBJ2-3	CASRKGWDTDTQYF
15	TRBV7-9	TRBJ1-5	CASSLGESANQPQHF
18	TRBV12-3/TRBV12-4	TRBJ2-1	CASTSSEEGPMFDNEQFF
19	TRBV19	TRBJ2-1	CASSTETYSGVEQNNEQFF
13	TRBV29-1	TRBJ1-2	CSALDRDTYGYTF
18	TRBV4-2	TRBJ2-1	CASSQNDPGLAGYNEQFF
15	TRBV18	TRBJ2-2	CASSLTDSRVGELFF
12	TRBV27	TRBJ2-3	CASRGLSHTQYF
17	TRBV5-1	TRBJ2-1	CASSLGGDSYSYNEQFF